The present T cell receptor beta chain was sequenced within a study of pediatric ulcerative colitis. The assay was run at survey level. Sequencing depth was up to 500,000 reads per sample. The repertoire was sequenced with immunoSEQ multiplex PCR; TCRdb's copy has only in-frame clones and lacks some. The table shows around 65,000 clones, with over 65% occurring only once. Sequenced: blood. The sequence was obtained from a boy younger than 18 with moderate ulcerative colitis.

CDR3 in DNA: TGTGCCAGCAGTTCGACTGGAAACACCATATATTTT. As protein: CASSSTGNTIYF. The chain has TRBV6-5 and TRBJ1-3, with D hard to call. The CDR3 has 12 amino acids. Trimming left V 4 bases short and J 2 bases short, with 3 bases between. CDR1 and CDR2 (germline): MNHEY, SVGAGI.